These 8 T cell receptor beta chains originate from one sample sequenced in a study of CD8 T cells in ankylosing spondylitis. TCRdb re-called the 5' RACE reads with MiXCR, one entry per CDR3 protein. The sample consists of 350,000 to 450,000 distinct CDR3 sequences, roughly 27% of them appearing once. General study points: A motif of under 10 highly homologous TCR beta variants was seen as apparently characteristic of ankylosing spondylitis blood.

For these receptors, no antigen is known. Material for sequencing was blood, either unsorted or a sorted T cell fraction (not recorded which). The receptors here all came from a male donor with ankylosing spondylitis.

This chain connects TRBV24-1 to TRBJ2-1; 9 nucleotides line up with TRBD1. Germline V gene sequence: CDR1 KGHDR, CDR2 SFDVKD. After removal of 5 bases from V and 5 bases from J, the junction contained 6 bases not matched to a gene. The CDR3 length is 15 residues. The CDR3 DNA is TGTGCCACCAGTGGCCGGGACAGGGACAACAATGAGCAGTTCTTC. This gives the protein CATSGRDRDNNEQFF.

The chain uses TRBV3-1 and TRBJ2-2; TRBD2 matches 7 bases. This CDR3 is built from 15 residues. In germline, CDR1 is LGHDT, CDR2 YNNKEL (reference sequence). The J segment lost 4 bases and the V segment lost 4 bases, leaving 6 bases of the junction unmatched. The CDR3, as DNA: TGTGCCAGCAGCCTCGAGGGGAGGGGCACCGGGGAGCTGTTTTTT. It codes for CASSLEGRGTGELFF.

The chain recombines TRBV12-3 or TRBV12-4 with TRBJ2-2; TRBD1 is a possible D gene (7 bases). There are 16 residues in the CDR3. V lost 7 bases to trimming and J lost 4 bases, with 19 bases between them. The CDR3 sequence is CASTLRGDWGTGELFF. As DNA, the CDR3 is TGTGCCAGCACCCTCAGGGGGGATTGGGGCACCGGGGAGCTGTTTTTT.

This clonotype was detected once. The chain is built from TRBV6-1 and TRBJ1-5; D gene uncertain. Trimming stripped 5 bases from V and 3 bases from J, with 11 bases between. Looked up from germline, CDR1 is MNHNS and CDR2 is SASEGT. The CDR3 covers 14 residues. The CDR3 coding sequence is TGTGCCAGCAGTCGTACAGTGTCCAATCAGCCCCAGCATTTT. Its translation: CASSRTVSNQPQHF.

The chain carries TRBV2 and TRBJ1-3; D unresolved. The CDR3 loop spans 15 amino acids. V gave up 4 bases and J gave up 0 bases, with 10 bases separating them. Germline V CDR1 and CDR2: SNHLY, FYNNEI. The CDR3 spells CASSAGRNSGNTIYF. The CDR3 DNA reads as TGTGCCAGCAGTGCCGGGCGGAACTCTGGAAACACCATATATTTT.

This chain joins TRBV15 and TRBJ2-1; 13 bases fit TRBD2. CDR3 length: 15 residues. With 5 bases clipped from V and 6 bases from J, the junction kept 4 bases outside the gene matches. CDR1 LNHNV and CDR2 YYDKDF come from the germline V gene (reference sequence). The CDR3 DNA follows: TGTGCCACCAGCCCTCGGACTAGCGGGAGCAATGAGCAGTTCTTC. Protein sequence: CATSPRTSGSNEQFF.

The sample holds a few counts of this clonotype. The rearrangement uses TRBV5-1 and TRBJ1-2; TRBD1 agrees at 7 bases. Trimming removed 4 bases from V and 6 bases from J; junction bases left unmatched: 9. This CDR3 is built from 14 residues. Germline CDR1 SGHRS, CDR2 YFSETQ. The CDR3 sequence is CASSTSGQVHGYTF. In DNA, the CDR3 is TGCGCCAGCAGCACTTCAGGACAGGTGCATGGCTACACCTTC. The whole variable domain, remainder taken from reference TRBV5-1 and TRBJ1-2, is KAGVTQTPRYLIKTRGQQVTLSCSPISGHRSVSWYQQTPGQGLQFLFEYFSETQRNKGNFPGRFSGRQFSNSRSEMNVSTLELGDSALYLCASSTSGQVHGYTFGSGTRLTVV.

A few counts support this clonotype. V and J are TRBV11-2 and TRBJ2-3, with D possibly matching TRBD2 (6 bases). The CDR3 has 14 amino acids. V was pared by 0 bases and J by 9 bases, with 13 bases between. Germline V CDR1 and CDR2: SGHAT, FQNNGV. For the CDR3, the DNA is TGTGCCAGCAGCTTAGATCTAGGAGGGGTCACGCAGTATTTT. Translated: CASSLDLGGVTQYF.